This TCR beta chain was found in a study of T cell clusters in autoimmune cytopenias (dated by TCRdb to between 2018 and 2020). Background for the entire study: Per sample, TRB sequencing gave a median depth of roughly 56,000 reads and a median of approximately 2,400 distinct TRB clonotypes. The goal of the study was to determine whether autoimmune cytopenia patients have a disease-specific immune repertoire signature that could serve as a blood-based biomarker. In autoimmune cytopenia patients, peripheral blood TRB and IGH repertoires were sequenced during active disease and over treatment follow-up, together with healthy, CLL and autoimmune hepatitis controls.

Details on this clonotype: No cognate antigen has been identified for it.

For each sample, TRB amplification used about 240 ng of peripheral blood genomic DNA, equal to some 37,000 genome equivalents. Multiplex PCR with a touch-down protocol amplified TRB rearrangements, with the TRB-A and TRB-B primer pools combined in a single tube. Illumina adapters and sample indices were added to the amplicons through two consecutive PCR reactions using Phusion HS II polymerase. The amplicons were gel-purified using the NucleoSpin Gel and PCR Clean-up kit, after which quantification was performed by Qubit and quality was checked on an Agilent 2100 Bioanalyzer. Sequencing of the libraries was done on an Illumina MiSeq with paired-end, single-indexed, 600-cycle runs. The paper's data handling went like this. MiXCR version 2.1.12, together with the default MiXCR reference library, was used to align and assemble the TRB reads. A clone was defined by each unique CDR3 nucleotide sequence, and analysis was restricted to productive sequences with at least two reads. Repertoire diversity was assessed with alpha-parameterized diversity profiles (alpha 0 to 5), including the Shannon (alpha 1) and Simpson (alpha 2) indices, which were computed with an R script. The tcR package was used to compute combinatorial TRB VJ usage, which was then compared between cohorts by principal component analysis with ade4. TCRbeta CDR3s were clustered with GLIPH on cohort pairs matched by age and read depth, and cluster frequencies were compared by Wilcoxon test. Through TCRdb reprocessing, the reads give one entry per CDR3 protein sequence; DNA is omitted. These V and J calls are TCRdb output, not the study's own analysis. This sample's table contains 9,500 to 15,000 distinct CDR3 sequences. The ten most abundant clones make up 3% to 3.5% of the sample.

The study at large found these results: The T cell clusters were only ever defined in silico, so experimental validation of their functional role was still needed. The TRB repertoire shifts, including less even repertoires in secondary cytopenia and CLL, mostly reflected lymphoma bias and not autoimmunity. GLIPH results suggested that primary autoimmune cytopenia patients were missing physiological T cell clusters, with 50 or so clusters found only in healthy donors compared with fewer than 20 found only in patients. About 3.2-fold more exclusive TRB clusters were observed in healthy donors than in active autoimmune hepatitis patients, consistent with an autoimmunity-wide signature. The cluster-lack signature was not seen for secondary cytopenia versus CLL, apparently masked by the dominant lymphoma-associated repertoire.

The CDR3 covers 13 residues, taking in both the cysteine and the phenylalanine. Only the protein is on record. Reading the germline V gene gives CDR1 SGHRS and CDR2 YFSETQ. The sample taken for sequencing was peripheral blood. The rearranged chain carries TRBV5-1 and TRBJ1-1; without DNA, the TCRdb call of TRBD1 cannot be checked. This TCR was recovered from a human donor with an autoimmune cytopenia or autoimmune hepatitis (not recorded which). The CDR3 region has the sequence CASSLTGNTEAFF.